Each of the 5 T cell receptor beta chains below was sequenced from the same sample in a study of T-cell memory formation after mild COVID-19. One entry per CDR3 protein, called by TCRdb with MiXCR from the 5' RACE reads. There are roughly 15,000 distinct CDR3 sequences in the sample; around 21% occur only once, and around 54% lies in the top ten. Sequences were obtained from PBMCs or a T cell subset sorted from them (not recorded which). These receptors all come from a man aged 18 to 30 who had mild COVID-19 (a few samples of this study predate the infection). Cell type and time point are not known.

At least ten counts were recorded for this clonotype. The chain is built from TRBV27 and TRBJ2-1; TRBD1 might be the D (5 bases). Germline assignment: CDR1 MNHEY and CDR2 SMNVEV (reference sequence). Trimming removed 2 bases from V and 7 bases from J, with 6 bases in between. This CDR3 is built from 12 residues. The CDR3 region is CASSLAGNEQFF. The CDR3 DNA reads TGTGCCAGCAGTTTAGCAGGGAATGAGCAGTTCTTC.

V gene TRBV19 combines with J gene TRBJ1-1; D not resolved. This CDR3 comprises 16 residues. The V and J ends lost 1 base and 5 bases respectively, with 17 bases between them. CDR1 and CDR2 (germline): LNHDA, SQIVND (reference sequence). CDR3 sequence: CASSIGFGKRRTEAFF. CDR3 in DNA: TGTGCCAGTAGTATAGGTTTTGGGAAGCGAAGGACTGAAGCTTTCTTT.

The chain has TRBV7-9 and TRBJ2-4; possibly TRBD1 or TRBD2 for D (5 bases each). From germline, CDR1 is SEHNR and CDR2 FQNEAQ (reference sequence). Trimming left V 5 bases short and J 7 bases short, with 9 bases between. This CDR3 is built from 12 residues. The CDR3 DNA follows: TGTGCCAGCAGCCCTTGGGGGAACATTCAGTACTTC. Its translation is CASSPWGNIQYF.

This clonotype was seen more than once but under ten times. The V gene is TRBV12-3 or TRBV12-4, the J gene TRBJ2-5, with D hard to call. The CDR3 spans 12 residues. V dropped 5 bases and J dropped 3 bases, with 7 bases sitting between them. CDR3 protein: CASSPIKETQYF. DNA for the CDR3: TGTGCCAGCAGTCCAATAAAAGAGACCCAGTACTTC.

This clonotype was seen ten or more times. The rearrangement links TRBV5-4 to TRBJ1-1; D remains ambiguous. The CDR3 sequence is 15 residues long. Germline assignment: CDR1 SGHNT and CDR2 YYREEE (reference sequence). V was cut by 0 bases and J by 1 base, with 10 bases left in between. CDR3 loop: CASSLEVWENTEAFF. The CDR3 bases are TGTGCCAGCAGCTTGGAGGTGTGGGAGAACACTGAAGCTTTCTTT. Supplemented by reference TRBV5-4 and TRBJ1-1, the full variable domain reads ETGVTQSPTHLIKTRGQQVTLRCSSQSGHNTVSWYQQALGQGPQFIFQYYREEENGRGNFPPRFSGLQFPNYSSELNVNALELDDSALYLCASSLEVWENTEAFFGQGTRLTVV.